This is a list of T cell receptor beta chains from one sample in a study of cytomegalovirus exposure and HLA in healthy donors. Assay: immunoSEQ multiplex PCR; the TCRdb copy retains only in-frame clones and omits some. The sample lists 150,000 or so clones, 80% seen once, with about 2.2% in the top ten. The sample was PBMCs. These receptors originate from a man in his forties or fifties in good health and CMV-seronegative. The CDR3 runs from the conserved cysteine through the conserved F or W. Each record gives: clone size, J gene, D gene, V gene, CDR3 protein, CDR3 DNA. D genes are given only for firm matches. Clone size is not always given. Where it is, it says once, few, many or a class for expanded clones.

.,TRBJ2-5,.,TRBV5-1,CASNRRDRETQYF,TGCGCCAGCAACCGCAGGGATCGGGAGACCCAGTACTTC
once,TRBJ1-2,.,TRBV2,CASSEGGRLDYGYTF,TGTGCCAGCAGTGAAGGGGGGAGGTTGGACTATGGCTACACCTTC
.,TRBJ2-3,TRBD2,TRBV27,CASRHGTSGKTDTQYF,TGTGCCAGCAGACATGGGACTAGCGGGAAGACAGATACGCAGTATTTT
.,TRBJ2-1,TRBD2,TRBV6-6,CASSRRTSRSYNEQFF,TGTGCCAGCAGTCGACGGACTAGCCGATCCTACAATGAGCAGTTCTTC
.,TRBJ2-1,.,TRBV19,CASSIVGRGEQFF,TGTGCCAGTAGTATAGTAGGCAGAGGTGAGCAGTTCTTC
.,TRBJ1-1,.,TRBV7-3,CASSPGVSNTEAFF,TGTGCCAGCAGCCCAGGGGTCTCAAACACTGAAGCTTTCTTT
.,TRBJ2-5,TRBD2,TRBV10-3,CAISDQRGQETQYF,TGTGCCATCAGTGACCAGCGGGGACAAGAGACCCAGTACTTC
.,TRBJ1-1,.,TRBV30,CAWDKYTEAFF,TGTGCCTGGGACAAATACACTGAAGCTTTCTTT
.,TRBJ2-3,.,TRBV7-2,CASSPSTGWDTQYF,TGTGCCAGCAGCCCCTCCACAGGATGGGATACGCAGTATTTT
.,TRBJ2-1,TRBD1,TRBV27,CASSFSGRQGDNEQFF,TGTGCCAGCAGTTTTTCGGGGAGACAGGGGGATAATGAGCAGTTCTTC
.,TRBJ1-1,TRBD1,TRBV6-5,CASRTGSNTEAFF,TGTGCCAGCAGGACAGGGTCAAACACTGAAGCTTTCTTT
.,TRBJ1-1,.,TRBV18,CASSEGVFAEAFF,TGTGCCAGCTCCGAGGGGGTATTCGCTGAAGCTTTCTTT
.,TRBJ2-1,TRBD2,TRBV5-4,CASSPQASGTEQFF,TGTGCCAGCAGCCCGCAGGCTAGCGGAACTGAGCAGTTCTTC
.,TRBJ2-7,.,TRBV19,CASSLGTTFSYEQYF,TGTGCCAGTAGTCTCGGGACAACGTTCTCCTACGAGCAGTACTTC
.,TRBJ1-1,TRBD1,TRBV19,CASSIYGQGQNTEAFF,TGTGCCAGTAGTATCTATGGACAGGGGCAGAACACTGAAGCTTTCTTT
once,TRBJ1-1,.,TRBV27,CASRPGVSTTEAFF,TGTGCCAGCAGGCCAGGGGTATCAACCACTGAAGCTTTCTTT
.,TRBJ2-7,TRBD1,TRBV20-1,CSARDVTGLYF,TGCAGTGCTAGAGATGTGACAGGGCTGTACTTC
.,TRBJ2-1,TRBD2,TRBV6-1,CASSEKVTSGLYNEQFF,TGTGCCAGCAGTGAAAAGGTAACTAGCGGACTCTACAATGAGCAGTTCTTC
.,TRBJ2-7,TRBD1,TRBV11-3,CASSGTGSEQYF,TGTGCCAGCAGCGGGACAGGCTCCGAGCAGTACTTC
.,TRBJ2-5,TRBD2,TRBV5-1,CASSFGSGRAETQYF,TGCGCCAGCAGCTTCGGTAGCGGGAGGGCGGAGACCCAGTACTTC
.,TRBJ2-5,TRBD2,TRBV2,CASSRQRGETQYF,TGTGCCAGCAGTAGACAGCGGGGGGAGACCCAGTACTTC
once,TRBJ2-7,TRBD1,TRBV27,CASSLSGTGLSEQYF,TGTGCCAGCAGTTTATCAGGGACAGGGTTAAGCGAGCAGTACTTC
.,TRBJ2-1,TRBD2,TRBV6-1,CASSEYERGGYNEQFF,TGTGCCAGCAGTGAATACGAGCGGGGGGGCTACAATGAGCAGTTCTTC
.,TRBJ1-5,.,TRBV9,CASSRRADQPQHF,TGTGCCAGCAGCCGGAGGGCGGATCAGCCCCAGCATTTT
.,TRBJ2-3,.,TRBV2,CASQGPSDTQYF,TGTGCCAGCCAGGGGCCATCAGATACGCAGTATTTT
.,TRBJ1-6,.,TRBV9,CASSVGWVLRDSPLHF,TGTGCCAGCAGCGTAGGATGGGTTTTACGGGATTCACCCCTCCACTTT
.,TRBJ1-6,.,TRBV7-2,CASSLEDRNSPLHF,TGTGCCAGCAGCTTAGAAGACAGGAATTCACCCCTCCACTTT
.,TRBJ2-6,TRBD1,TRBV7-9,CASSRQGAPGANVLTF,TGTGCCAGCAGCAGACAGGGGGCGCCTGGGGCCAACGTCCTGACTTTC
few,TRBJ1-1,.,TRBV19,CASSTQTGSMNTEAFF,TGTGCCAGTAGTACTCAGACAGGCTCAATGAACACTGAAGCTTTCTTT
few,TRBJ2-2,TRBD1,TRBV19,CASSTSGGWGGELFF,TGTGCCAGTAGTACCTCAGGGGGCTGGGGCGGGGAGCTGTTTTTT
.,TRBJ1-1,TRBD1,TRBV5-1,CASSLGTGGAREEAFF,TGCGCCAGCAGCTTGGGGACAGGGGGCGCACGTGAAGAAGCTTTCTTT
once,TRBJ2-7,.,TRBV5-1,CASGFDRTYEQYF,TGCGCCAGCGGATTCGACAGGACCTACGAGCAGTACTTC
.,TRBJ2-4,TRBD1,TRBV4-2,CASSQNPGQGEWYF,TGTGCCAGCAGCCAGAATCCGGGACAGGGGGAATGGTACTTC
.,TRBJ2-7,.,TRBV6-5,CASSYSTLGSTYEQYF,TGTGCCAGCAGTTACTCGACTCTTGGGAGCACCTACGAGCAGTACTTC
.,TRBJ1-4,TRBD1,TRBV2,CASQGDYEKLFF,TGTGCCAGCCAGGGGGATTATGAAAAACTGTTTTTT
few,TRBJ2-3,TRBD2,TRBV18,CASSPPGLANADTQYF,TGTGCCAGCTCACCTCCCGGACTAGCGAACGCAGATACGCAGTATTTT
.,TRBJ1-2,.,TRBV30,CAWTPQIYGYTF,TGTGCCTGGACCCCACAGATCTATGGCTACACCTTC
.,TRBJ1-4,TRBD1,TRBV5-1,CASSPGQAFRNEKLFF,TGCGCCAGCAGCCCCGGACAGGCGTTCAGAAATGAAAAACTGTTTTTT
once,TRBJ1-2,.,TRBV11-3,CASSPLGRQARNRGYTF,TGTGCCAGCAGCCCCCTGGGCCGACAGGCAAGGAATCGTGGCTACACCTTC
.,TRBJ2-2,TRBD1,TRBV2,CASRTAGGFTGELFF,TGTGCCAGCAGGACCGCAGGGGGATTCACCGGGGAGCTATTTTTT
.,TRBJ1-5,.,TRBV6-5,CASSYSSRGSNQPQHF,TGTGCCAGCAGTTACTCGTCCAGGGGTAGCAATCAGCCCCAGCATTTT